This TCR beta chain derives from a study of cytomegalovirus exposure and HLA in healthy donors. The CDR3 consists of 15 residues. Germline loops: CDR1 MRHNA, CDR2 SNTAGT. Trimming took 3 bases from V and 4 from J; bases not matched to a gene: 5. PCR used 60 Vbeta primers and 13 Jbeta primers. Libraries were prepared by immunoSEQ multiplex PCR; TCRdb keeps only in-frame clonotypes and omits some of them. Counted here are nearly 300,000 clones, roughly 90% occurring once; the ten biggest clones make up roughly 4%. The clonotype originates from a man in his forties or fifties in good health and CMV-seropositive. The V gene is TRBV6-4, the J gene TRBJ2-3, with 9 bases aligning to TRBD1. Sequencing was carried out using PBMCs. The CDR3 loop reads CASSEQGAEADTQYF. The DNA of the CDR3 is TGTGCCAGCAGTGAACAGGGGGCAGAGGCAGATACGCAGTATTTT.